Listed below are T cell receptor beta chains from one sample, sequenced in a study of blood T cell repertoires in COVID-19. Produced via immunoSEQ multiplex PCR; TCRdb's table is partial and in-frame only. Among over 110,000 clones listed, 70% to 90% were seen once. Sequenced input: peripheral blood. The origin of the receptors is a human donor in a cohort sampled during active COVID-19. The CDR3 runs from the conserved cysteine through the conserved F or W. D genes are given only for firm matches. Expanded clones are given a class, and other clones once, few, many or no size at all.

V gene: TRBV6-4
J gene: TRBJ1-2
clone size: -
D gene: -
CDR3 protein: CASSARQGYGYTF
CDR3 DNA: TGTGCCAGCAGTGCCAGGCAGGGGTATGGCTACACCTTC

V gene: TRBV2
J gene: TRBJ2-5
clone size: -
D gene: -
CDR3 protein: CASSEARGYQPAQYF
CDR3 DNA: TGTGCCAGCAGTGAAGCGCGGGGCTATCAACCGGCCCAGTACTTC

V gene: TRBV2
J gene: TRBJ2-6
clone size: -
D gene: -
CDR3 protein: CASSSRASGSGANVLTF
CDR3 DNA: TGTGCCAGCAGTTCCAGGGCCAGTGGCTCTGGGGCCAACGTCCTGACTTTC

V gene: TRBV6-5
J gene: TRBJ2-7
clone size: -
D gene: TRBD2
CDR3 protein: CASTPQRGVMEQYF
CDR3 DNA: TGTGCCAGCACGCCCCAGCGGGGGGTGATGGAGCAGTACTTC

V gene: TRBV6-2/TRBV6-3
J gene: TRBJ2-7
clone size: -
D gene: -
CDR3 protein: CASSSLEGTPEKSAYEQYF
CDR3 DNA: TGTGCCAGCAGTTCCCTAGAGGGGACTCCGGAGAAATCAGCGTACGAGCAGTACTTC

V gene: TRBV6-2/TRBV6-3
J gene: TRBJ1-2
clone size: -
D gene: TRBD1
CDR3 protein: CASSYGTGRMTDYGYTF
CDR3 DNA: TGTGCCAGCAGTTACGGGACAGGGAGAATGACTGACTATGGCTACACCTTC

V gene: TRBV19
J gene: TRBJ1-4
clone size: -
D gene: TRBD1
CDR3 protein: CASSGPDRGREKLFF
CDR3 DNA: TGTGCCAGTAGTGGCCCGGACAGGGGGCGTGAAAAACTGTTTTTT

V gene: TRBV28
J gene: TRBJ1-1
clone size: -
D gene: -
CDR3 protein: CASSFVTTGQNTEAFF
CDR3 DNA: TGTGCCAGCAGTTTTGTAACTACAGGGCAGAACACTGAAGCTTTCTTT

V gene: TRBV19
J gene: TRBJ1-1
clone size: -
D gene: TRBD1
CDR3 protein: CASSPDRGMNTEAFF
CDR3 DNA: TGTGCCAGTAGTCCAGACAGGGGAATGAACACTGAAGCTTTCTTT

V gene: TRBV7-6
J gene: TRBJ2-3
clone size: -
D gene: -
CDR3 protein: CASSSPYRTGLTDTQYF
CDR3 DNA: TGTGCCAGCAGCTCCCCCTACCGGACAGGACTAACAGATACGCAGTATTTT

V gene: TRBV7-2
J gene: TRBJ2-1
clone size: -
D gene: TRBD2
CDR3 protein: CASSLVFLASGNYDNEQFF
CDR3 DNA: TGTGCCAGCAGCTTAGTGTTTCTCGCTAGCGGAAATTATGACAATGAGCAGTTCTTC

V gene: TRBV6-5
J gene: TRBJ2-5
clone size: once
D gene: TRBD1
CDR3 protein: CASRGQGGVETQYF
CDR3 DNA: TGTGCCAGCAGGGGACAGGGAGGGGTAGAGACCCAGTACTTC

V gene: TRBV4-1
J gene: TRBJ2-7
clone size: -
D gene: -
CDR3 protein: CASSPRVSSYEQYF
CDR3 DNA: TGCGCCAGCAGCCCTCGGGTAAGCTCCTACGAGCAGTACTTC

V gene: TRBV18
J gene: TRBJ2-3
clone size: -
D gene: TRBD1
CDR3 protein: CASSQRTGVTDTQYF
CDR3 DNA: TGTGCCAGCTCACAAAGGACAGGGGTAACAGATACGCAGTATTTT

V gene: TRBV6-6
J gene: TRBJ2-2
clone size: -
D gene: TRBD2
CDR3 protein: CASSQTSGGSVAGELFF
CDR3 DNA: TGTGCCAGCAGTCAGACTAGCGGGGGCTCTGTTGCCGGGGAGCTGTTTTTT

V gene: TRBV19
J gene: TRBJ1-1
clone size: -
D gene: TRBD1
CDR3 protein: CASSIVGTARPEAFF
CDR3 DNA: TGTGCCAGTAGTATAGTAGGGACAGCAAGGCCTGAAGCTTTCTTT

V gene: TRBV10-3
J gene: TRBJ1-5
clone size: few
D gene: -
CDR3 protein: CAIAPSGNQPQHF
CDR3 DNA: TGTGCCATCGCCCCCAGCGGGAATCAGCCCCAGCATTTT

V gene: TRBV5-1
J gene: TRBJ2-2
clone size: -
D gene: TRBD1
CDR3 protein: CASSASGTGNTGELFF
CDR3 DNA: TGCGCCAGCAGCGCCTCGGGGACAGGGAACACCGGGGAGCTGTTTTTT

V gene: TRBV11-2
J gene: TRBJ2-3
clone size: -
D gene: -
CDR3 protein: CASPTGPVDTDTQYF
CDR3 DNA: TGTGCCAGCCCAACCGGTCCCGTTGACACAGATACGCAGTATTTT

V gene: TRBV7-9
J gene: TRBJ2-7
clone size: -
D gene: TRBD2
CDR3 protein: CASSLWVGGIGYEQYF
CDR3 DNA: TGTGCCAGCAGCTTATGGGTCGGGGGGATTGGCTACGAGCAGTACTTC

V gene: TRBV7-8
J gene: TRBJ2-7
clone size: -
D gene: -
CDR3 protein: CASSLDLLPSYEQYF
CDR3 DNA: TGTGCCAGCAGCTTAGATCTATTACCCTCCTACGAGCAGTACTTC

V gene: TRBV9
J gene: TRBJ1-4
clone size: -
D gene: TRBD1
CDR3 protein: CASSVLDRGKLFF
CDR3 DNA: TGTGCCAGCAGCGTATTGGACAGGGGAAAACTGTTTTTT

V gene: TRBV6-5
J gene: TRBJ2-5
clone size: -
D gene: -
CDR3 protein: CASNSFKETQYF
CDR3 DNA: TGTGCCAGCAATAGCTTCAAGGAGACCCAGTACTTC

V gene: TRBV27
J gene: TRBJ1-2
clone size: -
D gene: -
CDR3 protein: CASSRDTFYGYTF
CDR3 DNA: TGTGCCAGCAGTAGGGACACTTTCTATGGCTACACCTTC

V gene: TRBV5-6
J gene: TRBJ1-4
clone size: -
D gene: TRBD1
CDR3 protein: CASAPAGGVKLFF
CDR3 DNA: TGTGCCAGCGCGCCGGCAGGGGGCGTAAAACTGTTTTTT

V gene: TRBV7-6
J gene: TRBJ2-5
clone size: -
D gene: TRBD1
CDR3 protein: CASSDPRYRQGRETQYF
CDR3 DNA: TGTGCCAGCAGCGATCCAAGGTACAGACAGGGGAGAGAGACCCAGTACTTC

V gene: TRBV10-3
J gene: TRBJ1-1
clone size: -
D gene: -
CDR3 protein: CAIGGNTEAFF
CDR3 DNA: TGTGCCATCGGAGGGAACACTGAAGCTTTCTTT

V gene: TRBV3-1/TRBV3-2
J gene: TRBJ1-3
clone size: -
D gene: -
CDR3 protein: CASSQYQGPGNTIYF
CDR3 DNA: TGTGCCAGCAGCCAATACCAGGGGCCAGGAAACACCATATATTTT

V gene: TRBV5-4
J gene: TRBJ1-2
clone size: few
D gene: -
CDR3 protein: CASSLDRNYGYTF
CDR3 DNA: TGTGCCAGCAGCTTGGACAGGAACTATGGCTACACCTTC

V gene: TRBV14
J gene: TRBJ1-4
clone size: -
D gene: TRBD1
CDR3 protein: CASSQYQGASEKLFF
CDR3 DNA: TGTGCCAGCAGCCAATACCAGGGGGCCAGTGAAAAACTGTTTTTT

V gene: TRBV10-3
J gene: TRBJ1-6
clone size: -
D gene: -
CDR3 protein: CAISESSPGRGNSPLHF
CDR3 DNA: TGTGCCATCAGTGAGTCGAGTCCTGGCAGGGGTAATTCACCCCTCCACTTT

V gene: TRBV30
J gene: TRBJ2-6
clone size: -
D gene: -
CDR3 protein: CAWRRGANVLTF
CDR3 DNA: TGTGCCTGGAGGCGGGGGGCCAACGTCCTGACTTTC

V gene: TRBV7-3
J gene: TRBJ1-1
clone size: -
D gene: -
CDR3 protein: CASNKGVLTEAFF
CDR3 DNA: TGTGCCAGCAACAAAGGGGTTTTAACTGAAGCTTTCTTT

V gene: TRBV6-6
J gene: TRBJ1-2
clone size: -
D gene: TRBD1
CDR3 protein: CASSYGHRDRAGYTF
CDR3 DNA: TGTGCCAGCAGTTACGGACACCGGGACAGGGCCGGCTACACCTTC

V gene: TRBV19
J gene: TRBJ1-2
clone size: few
D gene: -
CDR3 protein: CASSPSISTGYGYTF
CDR3 DNA: TGTGCCAGTAGTCCTTCCATTAGTACGGGCTATGGCTACACCTTC

V gene: TRBV30
J gene: TRBJ2-3
clone size: once
D gene: -
CDR3 protein: CAWSPRRGTDTQYF
CDR3 DNA: TGTGCCTGGAGTCCGCGCAGGGGTACAGATACGCAGTATTTT

V gene: TRBV4-3
J gene: TRBJ2-1
clone size: once
D gene: -
CDR3 protein: CASSLQAVPDEQFF
CDR3 DNA: TGCGCCAGCAGCCTGCAAGCGGTCCCCGATGAGCAGTTCTTC

V gene: TRBV19
J gene: TRBJ1-5
clone size: once
D gene: -
CDR3 protein: CASSSGSYSNQPQHF
CDR3 DNA: TGTGCCAGTAGTTCAGGCTCCTATAGCAATCAGCCCCAGCATTTT

V gene: TRBV5-5
J gene: TRBJ2-1
clone size: -
D gene: -
CDR3 protein: CASSSGDSREQFF
CDR3 DNA: TGTGCCAGCAGCTCGGGTGACTCCCGAGAGCAGTTCTTC

V gene: TRBV6-6
J gene: TRBJ1-1
clone size: -
D gene: -
CDR3 protein: CASSYWTKGGTEAFF
CDR3 DNA: TGTGCCAGCAGTTACTGGACCAAAGGGGGCACTGAAGCTTTCTTT

V gene: TRBV7-2
J gene: TRBJ2-7
clone size: once
D gene: -
CDR3 protein: CASSNVGAGLTLYEQYF
CDR3 DNA: TGTGCCAGCAGCAACGTTGGGGCGGGACTCACTCTGTACGAGCAGTACTTC

V gene: TRBV2
J gene: TRBJ2-2
clone size: few
D gene: TRBD1
CDR3 protein: CASSDRGGTGELFF
CDR3 DNA: TGTGCCAGCAGCGACAGGGGGGGCACCGGGGAGCTGTTTTTT

V gene: TRBV7-9
J gene: TRBJ1-3
clone size: -
D gene: -
CDR3 protein: CASSPGGNTIYF
CDR3 DNA: TGTGCCAGCAGCCCGGGGGGAAACACCATATATTTT

V gene: TRBV27
J gene: TRBJ1-1
clone size: few
D gene: -
CDR3 protein: CASSLVLTEAFF
CDR3 DNA: TGTGCCAGCAGTCTCGTTCTCACTGAAGCTTTCTTT

V gene: TRBV6-5
J gene: TRBJ2-3
clone size: once
D gene: -
CDR3 protein: CASSYGGATDTQYF
CDR3 DNA: TGTGCCAGCAGTTACGGGGGGGCTACAGATACGCAGTATTTT

V gene: TRBV7-8
J gene: TRBJ1-1
clone size: -
D gene: TRBD1
CDR3 protein: CASSLGTGGYNTEAFF
CDR3 DNA: TGTGCCAGCAGCTTGGGGACAGGGGGGTACAACACTGAAGCTTTCTTT

V gene: TRBV24-1
J gene: TRBJ2-2
clone size: -
D gene: -
CDR3 protein: CATSDSGITGELFF
CDR3 DNA: TGTGCCACCAGTGATTCGGGGATTACCGGGGAGCTGTTTTTT

V gene: TRBV10-3
J gene: TRBJ1-1
clone size: -
D gene: -
CDR3 protein: CAISEGSFDTEAFF
CDR3 DNA: TGTGCCATCAGTGAAGGGAGTTTCGACACTGAAGCTTTCTTT

V gene: TRBV21-1
J gene: TRBJ1-4
clone size: once
D gene: -
CDR3 protein: CASSSRDKELGYEKLFF
CDR3 DNA: TGTGCCAGCAGCAGCCGGGACAAGGAACTCGGGTACGAAAAACTGTTTTTT

V gene: TRBV5-4
J gene: TRBJ2-2
clone size: -
D gene: TRBD1
CDR3 protein: CASSLQGRNTGELFF
CDR3 DNA: TGTGCCAGTAGCTTACAGGGGAGGAACACCGGGGAGCTGTTTTTT